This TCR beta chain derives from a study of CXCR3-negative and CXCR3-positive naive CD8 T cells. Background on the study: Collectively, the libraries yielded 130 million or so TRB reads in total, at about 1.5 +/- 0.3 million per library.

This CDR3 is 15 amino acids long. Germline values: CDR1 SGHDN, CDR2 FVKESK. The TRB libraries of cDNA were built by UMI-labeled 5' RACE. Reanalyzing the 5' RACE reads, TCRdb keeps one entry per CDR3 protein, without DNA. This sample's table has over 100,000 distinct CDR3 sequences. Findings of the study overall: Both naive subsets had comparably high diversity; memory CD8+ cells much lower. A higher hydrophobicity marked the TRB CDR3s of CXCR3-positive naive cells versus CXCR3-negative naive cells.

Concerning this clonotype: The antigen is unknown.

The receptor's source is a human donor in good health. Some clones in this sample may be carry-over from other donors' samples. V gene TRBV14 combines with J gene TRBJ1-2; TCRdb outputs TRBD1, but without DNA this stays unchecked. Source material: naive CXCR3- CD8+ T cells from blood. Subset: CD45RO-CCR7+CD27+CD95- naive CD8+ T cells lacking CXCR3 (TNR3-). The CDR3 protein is CASSQDPGHGDGYTF.